The 29 T cell receptor beta chains listed next were all sequenced from one sample in a study of blood T cell repertoires in COVID-19. Method: immunoSEQ multiplex PCR; TCRdb's copy keeps in-frame clones and lacks some. The sample lists about 260,000 clones, 75% to 90% occurring once. Sequencing was done on a sample of PBMCs or T cells enriched from blood (not recorded which). The receptors were gathered from a woman younger than 30 who had recovered from COVID-19.

The chain employs TRBV19 and TRBJ1-3; the D is unclear. The germline V and J ends were trimmed by 5 bases and 0 bases, with 11 bases remaining between them. The CDR3 totals 15 residues. CDR1 and CDR2 from the germline V gene are LNHDA and SQIVND (reference sequence). For the CDR3, the DNA is TGTGCCAGTAGTTCCACGTGGAGCTCTGGAAACACCATATATTTT. Amino acids: CASSSTWSSGNTIYF.

V is TRBV9 and J is TRBJ1-1; a possible D gene is TRBD1 (5 bases). There are 15 residues in the CDR3. Trimming stripped 0 bases from V and 0 bases from J, with 9 bases between. Germline loops: CDR1 SGDLS, CDR2 YYNGEE. Here the CDR3 reads CASSVAQEMNTEAFF. DNA for the CDR3: TGTGCCAGCAGCGTAGCACAGGAGATGAACACTGAAGCTTTCTTT.

V usage is TRBV15 and J usage is TRBJ1-1, with TRBD1 as a possible D gene (6 bases). V was trimmed by 3 bases and J by 4 bases, leaving 15 bases between them. There are 15 residues in the CDR3. From germline, CDR1 is LNHNV and CDR2 YYDKDF (reference sequence). The CDR3 region is CATSSGGGVFTEAFF. The CDR3 nucleotides are TGTGCCACCAGCAGCGGCGGGGGCGTATTCACTGAAGCTTTCTTT.

This chain joins TRBV6-5 and TRBJ2-2; 9 nucleotides match TRBD2. Germline V gives CDR1 MNHEY, CDR2 SVGAGI. This CDR3 spans 16 amino acids. Trimming at V came to 2 bases and at J to 3 bases, leaving 4 bases not matched to a gene. CDR3 loop: CASSYESGGYTGELFF. Written as DNA, the CDR3 is TGTGCCAGCAGTTACGAAAGCGGGGGGTACACCGGGGAGCTGTTTTTT.

This chain connects TRBV12-5 to TRBJ2-2; no clear D gene. The CDR3 consists of 16 residues. V was clipped by 2 bases and J by 4 bases, with 14 bases between them. Germline CDR1 is LGHNT and CDR2 is FRNRAP. In DNA, the CDR3 is TGTGCTAGTGGTTTGCCCAGCAGGTCGGTCACCGGGGAGCTGTTTTTT. Its protein product is CASGLPSRSVTGELFF.

This clone was recorded only once. The V gene is TRBV4-1, the J gene TRBJ2-5, with TRBD1 identical over 8 bases. V lost 0 bases to trimming and J lost 4 bases; unmatched junction nucleotides: 1. The CDR3 totals 14 residues. The germline V gene encodes CDR1 MGHRA and CDR2 YSYEKL. The CDR3 here is CASSQEDRGETQYF. The CDR3 bases are TGCGCCAGCAGCCAAGAAGACAGGGGAGAGACCCAGTACTTC.

J is TRBJ1-4 and V is TRBV5-1; 10 nucleotides align to TRBD1. The CDR3 is 16 residues long. The germline CDR1 and CDR2 sequences are SGHRS and YFSETQ. Trimming took 1 base from V and 8 from J; bases not matched to a gene: 8. In DNA, the CDR3 is TGCGCCAGCAGCTTGACCCCGGGACAGGGGAGGGAAAAACTGTTTTTT. It encodes CASSLTPGQGREKLFF.

The J gene is TRBJ1-2, the V gene TRBV25-1; 7 nucleotides agree with TRBD1. The CDR3 totals 16 residues. The germline CDR1 and CDR2 sequences are MGHDK and SYGVNS. After removal of 0 bases from V and 3 bases from J, the junction contained 7 bases not matched to a gene. In DNA, the CDR3 is TGTGCCAGCAGTGAATATTCGAGGGGGCGCGACTATGGCTACACCTTC. Amino acids: CASSEYSRGRDYGYTF.

This rearrangement joins TRBV3-1 (or the pseudogene TRBV3-2) to TRBJ2-2; no reliable D call. The V end was cut by 0 bases, the J end by 7 bases, with 9 bases between. The CDR3 has 14 amino acids. The V gene's germline CDR1 is LGHDT and CDR2 YNNKEL (reference sequence). CDR3 bases: TGTGCCAGCAGCCAAGATTACCCGGTCGGGGAGCTGTTTTTT. Its translation is CASSQDYPVGELFF.

The V gene is TRBV4-1, the J gene TRBJ1-5; maybe TRBD1 (6 bases). The CDR3 runs 17 residues. Deletions cut 0 bases from V and 4 bases from J, with 16 bases between. Germline V gene sequence: CDR1 MGHRA, CDR2 YSYEKL. CDR3 DNA: TGCGCCAGCAGCCAAGAGAGTGGGGGCGCGGGTAATCAGCCCCAGCATTTT. Translated: CASSQESGGAGNQPQHF.

This chain connects TRBV2 to TRBJ2-7, with D tentatively TRBD2 (7 bases). The CDR3 spans 12 residues. Trimming left V 4 bases short and J 6 bases short, with 10 bases between. Per germline, CDR1 SNHLY and CDR2 FYNNEI. CDR3 sequence reads: CASSGGGAEQYF. In DNA, the CDR3 is TGTGCCAGCAGTGGAGGGGGGGCCGAGCAGTACTTC.

The gene calls are TRBV19 and TRBJ2-7; the match to TRBD1 covers 7 bases. Germline V gene lookup returns CDR1 LNHDA and CDR2 SQIVND (reference sequence). With V trimmed by 5 bases and J by 3 bases, 7 bases remained unmatched. This CDR3 contains 14 residues. The CDR3: CASSQGQTFYEQYF. The CDR3 region has the DNA TGTGCCAGTAGTCAGGGACAGACATTCTACGAGCAGTACTTC. The variable domain in full, completed from reference TRBV19 and TRBJ2-7, reads DGGITQSPKYLFRKEGQNVTLSCEQNLNHDAMYWYRQDPGQGLRLIYYSQIVNDFQKGDIAEGYSVSREKKESFPLTVTSAQKNPTAFYLCASSQGQTFYEQYFGPGTRLTVT.

DNA of the CDR3: TGTGCCAGCAGCTTGGGGGGACAGTTCACTGAAGCTTTCTTT. Translated, it gives CASSLGGQFTEAFF. The rearrangement joins TRBV5-6 to TRBJ1-1; 7 bases fit TRBD1. Germline loops: CDR1 SGHDT, CDR2 YYEEEE. V shed 0 bases and J 4 bases; nucleotides not matched to a gene: 3. The CDR3 is 14 amino acids.

J is TRBJ2-1 and V is TRBV3-1 (or the pseudogene TRBV3-2), with D perhaps matching TRBD1 (5 bases). V was pared by 3 bases and J by 2 bases, with 14 bases between. The CDR3 runs to 16 residues. The germline CDR1 and CDR2 sequences are LGHDT and YNNKEL (reference sequence). CDR3 DNA sequence: TGTGCCAGCAGCCACCACGTAGGGGTAACCTACAATGAGCAGTTCTTC. Translation: CASSHHVGVTYNEQFF.

The gene calls are TRBV10-2 and TRBJ1-6; D gene uncertain. Germline V gene data show CDR1 as WSHSY and CDR2 as SAAADI. Between the trimmed V and J ends, which lost 10 bases and 8 bases, there was a span of 15 bases. The CDR3 is 13 residues long. Here the CDR3 reads CATSEDVDSPLHF. CDR3 in DNA: TGCGCCACCTCGGAGGACGTGGATTCACCCCTCCACTTT.

The chain has TRBV19 and TRBJ1-6, with 7 positions matching TRBD1. V was clipped by 4 bases and J by 0 bases; unmatched bases: 6. The V gene's germline CDR1 is LNHDA and CDR2 SQIVND (reference sequence). This CDR3 region has 17 residues. This CDR3 is CASSTRQGYSYNSPLHF. The CDR3 nucleotides are TGTGCCAGTAGTACCCGACAGGGTTACTCCTATAATTCACCCCTCCACTTT.

The V gene is TRBV27, the J gene TRBJ2-1; 9 nucleotides agree with TRBD1. The V gene end was trimmed by 6 bases and the J gene end by 10 bases; junction bases not matched to a gene: 13. Germline CDR1 and CDR2: MNHEY and SMNVEV (reference sequence). The CDR3 runs 15 residues. CDR3 DNA sequence: TGTGCCAGCAGCCTAGACAGGGGGGCCTCGGTCGAGCAGTTCTTC. Its translation is CASSLDRGASVEQFF.

The rearrangement uses TRBV10-1 and TRBJ2-1; TRBD2 agrees at 9 bases. The CDR3 totals 18 residues. Germline-derived CDR1 and CDR2 are WNHNN and SYGVQD (reference sequence). With 3 bases clipped from V and 2 bases from J, the junction kept 11 bases outside the gene matches. The CDR3 loop reads CASSDSPFGGGAYNEQFF. In DNA form, the CDR3 reads TGCGCCAGCAGTGATTCCCCTTTTGGCGGGGGGGCCTACAATGAGCAGTTCTTC.

The CDR3 DNA reads TGTGCCACCAGCAGAGATCACGGGACAGGCTATGGCTACACCTTC. It specifies CATSRDHGTGYGYTF. V usage is TRBV15 and J usage is TRBJ1-2; 8 bases agree with TRBD1. Looked up from germline, CDR1 is LNHNV and CDR2 is YYDKDF (reference sequence). Trimming took 0 bases from V and 4 from J; bases not matched to a gene: 4. The CDR3 runs 15 residues. The full variable domain, in which reference TRBV15 and TRBJ1-2 provide the parts outside the CDR3, is DAMVIQNPRYQVTQFGKPVTLSCSQTLNHNVMYWYQQKSSQAPKLLFHYYDKDFNNEADTPDNFQSRRPNTSFCFLDIRSPGLGDTAMYLCATSRDHGTGYGYTFGSGTRLTVV.

V gene TRBV6-1 combines with J gene TRBJ2-6; 7 bases map to TRBD1. CDR1 is MNHNS and CDR2 is SASEGT in the germline V gene. The CDR3 is 16 residues long. Unmatched junction bases numbered 4, after V lost 2 bases and J lost 3 bases. DNA of the CDR3: TGTGCCAGCAGTGAACAAGGGGGCGGTGGGGCCAACGTCCTGACTTTC. It specifies CASSEQGGGGANVLTF.

The gene calls are TRBV28 and TRBJ2-2, with a tentative D call TRBD1 (5 bases). The V and J ends lost 7 bases and 4 bases respectively, with 16 bases between them. The CDR3 length is 15 residues. In germline, CDR1 is MDHEN, CDR2 SYDVKM. Written as DNA, the CDR3 is TGTGCCAGCACCCCGGAACAGGAGAGCACCGGGGAGCTGTTTTTT. It codes for CASTPEQESTGELFF.

A few counts support this clone. The chain employs TRBV6-6 and TRBJ1-2, with D perhaps matching TRBD1 (6 bases). The CDR3 is made up of 13 amino acids. Germline CDR1 and CDR2: MNHNY and SVGAGI (reference sequence). V was cut by 5 bases and J by 5 bases, with 12 bases left in between. CDR3 residues: CASSASTGYGYTF. In nucleotides, the CDR3 is TGTGCCAGCAGTGCTAGCACAGGGTATGGCTACACCTTC.

This sequence joins TRBV2 and TRBJ2-7; TRBD2 agrees at 12 bases. This CDR3 contains 16 residues. Germline CDR1 SNHLY, CDR2 FYNNEI. Trimming at V came to 6 bases and at J to 7 bases, leaving 13 bases not matched to a gene. In nucleotides, the CDR3 is TGTGCCAGCAGCTTTGGACTAGCGGGGCTCTCTAGGGAGCAGTACTTC. Translation: CASSFGLAGLSREQYF. The variable domain in full, with the rest retrieved from reference TRBV2 and TRBJ2-7, is EPEVTQTPSHQVTQMGQEVILRCVPISNHLYFYWYRQILGQKVEFLVSFYNNEISEKSEIFDDQFSVERPDGSNFTLKIRSTKLEDSAMYFCASSFGLAGLSREQYFGPGTRLTVT.

The chain joins TRBV29-1 to TRBJ1-2; D gene ambiguous. Germline V lookup: CDR1 SQVTM, CDR2 ANQGSEA. This CDR3 is 11 amino acids long. Trimming pared 0 bases from V and 5 bases from J, leaving 4 bases between. This chain's CDR3 is CSVEDLYGYTF. The CDR3 nucleotides read TGCAGCGTTGAAGATCTATATGGCTACACCTTC.

The chain is built from TRBV3-1 (or the pseudogene TRBV3-2) and TRBJ2-5, with 11 bases fitting TRBD2. The germline V gene encodes CDR1 LGHDT and CDR2 YNNKEL (reference sequence). This CDR3 has 16 residues. The V and J ends lost 1 base and 4 bases, in that order; junction bases with no gene match: 5. CDR3: CASSQVAGGRRETQYF. CDR3 coding DNA: TGTGCCAGCAGCCAAGTAGCGGGGGGGCGTAGAGAGACCCAGTACTTC.

The chain couples TRBV28 to TRBJ2-2; 12 nucleotides agree with TRBD2. Germline CDR1 and CDR2: MDHEN and SYDVKM. CDR3 size: 14 residues. Losses at the gene ends were 6 bases for V and 9 bases for J; bases not matched to a gene: 5. The CDR3 loop is CASRGLAGPRELFF. The CDR3 DNA follows: TGTGCCAGCAGGGGACTAGCGGGCCCCAGGGAGCTGTTTTTT.

The V gene is TRBV4-1, the J gene TRBJ1-2, with unresolved D. This CDR3 is built from 13 residues. CDR1 is MGHRA and CDR2 is YSYEKL in the germline V gene. Deletions cut 0 bases from V and 4 bases from J, with 6 bases between. CDR3 bases: TGCGCCAGCAGCCAAGAGAACACCTATGGCTACACCTTC. It codes for CASSQENTYGYTF.

A single count supports this clone. The V and J genes are TRBV20-1 and TRBJ1-4; D ambiguous. Trimming took off 3 bases at V and 7 bases at J, with 6 bases between the two ends. The CDR3 is made up of 11 amino acids. CDR1 and CDR2 (germline): DFQATT, SNEGSKA (reference sequence). This CDR3 reads CSAREREKLFF. CDR3 nucleotide sequence: TGCAGTGCTAGGGAGCGTGAAAAACTGTTTTTT.

The V and J genes are TRBV28 and TRBJ2-7; 9 nucleotides align to TRBD1. Germline values: CDR1 MDHEN, CDR2 SYDVKM. This CDR3 has 14 amino acids. V trimming: 8 bases; J trimming: 3 bases; junction bases outside the gene matches: 8. The CDR3: CASVPGQGFYEQYF. DNA of the CDR3: TGTGCCAGCGTACCGGGACAGGGCTTCTACGAGCAGTACTTC.